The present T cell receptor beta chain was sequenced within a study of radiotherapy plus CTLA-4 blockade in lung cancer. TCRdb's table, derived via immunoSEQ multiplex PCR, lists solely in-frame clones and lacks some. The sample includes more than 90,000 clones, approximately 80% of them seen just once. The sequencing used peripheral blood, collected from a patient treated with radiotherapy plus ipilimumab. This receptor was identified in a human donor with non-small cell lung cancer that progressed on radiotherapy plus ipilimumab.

This CDR3 is CASSPGWGATEAFF. Here the CDR3 DNA reads TGTGCCAGCAGCCCCGGTTGGGGGGCCACTGAAGCTTTCTTT. V gene TRBV5-4 combines with J gene TRBJ1-1; tentatively, D is TRBD1 (6 bases). CDR3 length: 14 amino acids. Germline V gene sequence: CDR1 SGHNT, CDR2 YYREEE (reference sequence). Between the trimmed V and J ends, which lost 4 bases and 4 bases, there was a span of 14 bases.